This T cell receptor (beta chain) originates from a study of OX40 agonist ivuxolimab in advanced cancers. About the research overall: Patients were dosed with the agonistic anti-OX40 (CD134) antibody ivuxolimab. At approximately 80% male, the cohort had a mean age of about 60 years, ranging from roughly 23 to 80. Enrollees could have had prior anti-PD-1, anti-PD-L1 or anti-CTLA-4 therapy, which approximately 40% had received. General study findings and limits: CD8+ T cells showed, on average, more clonal expansion than CD4+ cells.

Regarding this clone: Its specificity is unknown. One junction end disagrees with the germline gene, perhaps due to a read error.

Profiling relied on immunoSEQ multiplex PCR, and the TCRdb table lists in-frame clones only, not all of them. The top ten clones hold less than 0.85% of a sample with about 59,000 clones, 75% to 90% of them seen once. The CDR3 runs 15 residues. Germline V CDR1 and CDR2: SSHAT, FNYEAQ (reference sequence). Sequences were derived from CD4+ or CD8+ T cells sorted from blood, sampled in a trial of the OX40 agonist ivuxolimab. This rearrangement joins TRBV7-7 to TRBJ2-5; 10 nucleotides align to TRBD1. The source is an adult with an advanced solid tumor such as melanoma, head and neck, liver or kidney cancer. The CDR3 sequence is CASSIRQGAWETQYF. In DNA form, the CDR3 reads TGTGCTAGCAGCATCAGACAGGGGGCTTGGGAGACCCAGTACTTC. The full variable domain, in which reference TRBV7-7 and TRBJ2-5 provide the parts outside the CDR3, is GAGVSQSPRYKVTKRGQDVTLRCDPISSHATLYWYQQALGQGPEFLTYFNYEAQPDKSGLPSDRFSAERPEGSISTLTIQRTEQRDSAMYRCASSIRQGAWETQYFGPGTRLLVL.